A few counts support the clone carrying this T cell receptor beta chain. TCRdb itself ran the 5' RACE reads through MiXCR, one entry per CDR3 protein. Of approximately 890,000 distinct CDR3 sequences listed, approximately 13% were seen once; the top ten hold around 1.5%. These data come from a study of identical twins. The CDR3 is made up of 11 amino acids. Per germline, CDR1 MNHNS and CDR2 SASEGT. Trimming removed 2 bases from V and 8 bases from J, with 6 bases in between. The same sample was also used in a study of yellow fever vaccine responses in identical twins.

This chain joins TRBV6-1 and TRBJ1-1, with D unclear. The TCR comes from a young woman in good health. The sample comprised PBMCs. The CDR3 loop reads CASSELWEAFF. DNA of the CDR3: TGTGCCAGCAGTGAACTTTGGGAAGCTTTCTTT.